These 12 T cell receptor beta chains were all obtained from the same sample, sequenced in a study of graft-versus-host responses after intestinal transplantation. These receptors have no known antigen. Assay used: immunoSEQ multiplex PCR; TCRdb lists only in-frame clones, some missing. The data show 80,000 to 100,000 clones, with about 89% seen just once and 0.3% to 0.4% held by the top ten. Specimen: unstimulated CD4+ T cells sorted from spleen or lymph node cells, collected before intestinal transplant. These receptor sequences come from a human donor who received an intestinal transplant.

The V and J genes are TRBV7-2 and TRBJ2-7, with TRBD1 matching 7 bases. Germline V lookup: CDR1 SGHTA, CDR2 FQGNSA. This CDR3 is 14 amino acids long. With 3 bases clipped from V and 3 bases from J, the junction kept 5 bases outside the gene matches. CDR3 nucleotides: TGTGCCAGCAGCTTTCGGGACAGAGGCTACGAGCAGTACTTC. Amino acid sequence: CASSFRDRGYEQYF. The full variable domain, its missing parts supplied by reference TRBV7-2 and TRBJ2-7, is GAGVSQSPSNKVTEKGKDVELRCDPISGHTALYWYRQSLGQGLEFLIYFQGNSAPDKSGLPSDRFSAERTGGSVSTLTIQRTQQEDSAVYLCASSFRDRGYEQYFGPGTRLTVT.

The chain carries TRBV5-1 and TRBJ2-2, with TRBD1 matching over 9 bases. The CDR3 is 16 amino acids. The germline V gene encodes CDR1 SGHRS and CDR2 YFSETQ. J was trimmed by 0 bases and V by 5 bases; bases with no gene match: 5. The chain's CDR3 is CASRRTGGTNTGELFF. CDR3 sequence (DNA): TGCGCCAGCAGACGAACAGGGGGCACGAACACCGGGGAGCTGTTTTTT.

V gene TRBV28 combines with J gene TRBJ2-5, with D maybe TRBD2 (7 bases). V lost 8 bases, J lost 1 base, and 20 bases lay in between. From germline, CDR1 is MDHEN and CDR2 SYDVKM. The CDR3 runs 16 residues. In nucleotides, the CDR3 is TGTGCCAGCTCAGGAACGGGGAGGGGGACCCAAGAGACCCAGTACTTC. Translation gives CASSGTGRGTQETQYF.

This chain joins TRBV18 and TRBJ2-3; the match to TRBD2 covers 11 bases. Trimming at V came to 3 bases and at J to 1 base, leaving 3 bases not matched to a gene. Germline values: CDR1 KGHSH, CDR2 LQKENI. The CDR3 sequence is 16 residues long. This CDR3 is CASSPKLAGGTDTQYF. In DNA, the CDR3 is TGTGCCAGCTCACCGAAACTAGCGGGGGGCACAGATACGCAGTATTTT. The variable domain in full, with the rest retrieved from reference TRBV18 and TRBJ2-3, is NAGVMQNPRHLVRRRGQEARLRCSPMKGHSHVYWYRQLPEEGLKFMVYLQKENIIDESGMPKERFSAEFPKEGPSILRIQQVVRGDSAAYFCASSPKLAGGTDTQYFGPGTRLTVL.

V is TRBV11-2 and J is TRBJ1-6; TRBD1 is a possible D gene (6 bases). Per germline, CDR1 SGHAT and CDR2 FQNNGV. The CDR3 runs 14 residues. V was trimmed by 0 bases and J by 9 bases, leaving 9 bases between them. The CDR3 nucleotides read TGTGCCAGCAGCTTAGACAGGGGAGCTTCACCCCTCCACTTT. Its protein product is CASSLDRGASPLHF.

The rearrangement joins TRBV5-1 to TRBJ2-7; 11 bases fit TRBD2. CDR1 SGHRS and CDR2 YFSETQ come from the germline V gene. The CDR3 has 15 amino acids. After removal of 3 bases from V and 7 bases from J, the junction contained 9 bases not matched to a gene. CDR3 amino acids: CASSSMTSGTGEQYF. As DNA, the CDR3 is TGCGCCAGCAGCTCCATGACTAGCGGGACGGGGGAGCAGTACTTC.

The chain carries TRBV4-1 and TRBJ1-6, with D hard to call. Trimming shortened V by 3 bases and J by 11 bases, and 20 bases separated the two germline ends. There are 16 residues in the CDR3. The germline V gene has CDR1 MGHRA and CDR2 YSYEKL. The CDR3 loop reads CASSHPGSGSMTPLHF. The CDR3 region has the DNA TGCGCCAGCAGCCATCCCGGGTCGGGTTCGATGACACCCCTCCACTTT.

The chain is built from TRBV15 and TRBJ1-5; D might be TRBD1 (5 bases). The germline gives CDR1 LNHNV, CDR2 YYDKDF (reference sequence). The CDR3 is 17 amino acids. Trimming shortened V by 1 base and J by 2 bases, and 15 bases separated the two germline ends. CDR3 residues: CATSRGRGKGGNQPQHF. The CDR3 DNA reads TGTGCCACCAGCAGAGGGCGGGGAAAAGGGGGCAATCAGCCCCAGCATTTT.

The chain recombines TRBV14 with TRBJ2-3, with D perhaps TRBD1 (7 bases). The CDR3 is made up of 15 amino acids. Between the trimmed V and J ends, which lost 4 bases and 2 bases, there was a span of 13 bases. Per germline, CDR1 SGHDN and CDR2 FVKESK. The CDR3 coding sequence is TGTGCCAGCAGCCTCGACAGGGACTCCACAGATACGCAGTATTTT. The encoded protein is CASSLDRDSTDTQYF.

As regards this clone: Other DNA sequences in this specimen translate into the identical CDR3. This sequence joins TRBV6-1 and TRBJ2-5, with 12 positions matching TRBD2. Germline CDR1 and CDR2: MNHNS and SASEGT. The CDR3 has 15 residues. The ends lost 2 bases at V and 2 bases at J; junction bases unmatched: 0. In DNA, the CDR3 is TGTGCCAGCAGTGAACTAGCGGGGGGGCAAGAGACCCAGTACTTC. This gives the protein CASSELAGGQETQYF.

V and J are TRBV9 and TRBJ1-6; tentative D call: TRBD1 (5 bases). The V and J ends lost 0 bases and 7 bases respectively, with 8 bases between them. The CDR3 loop spans 14 amino acids. Germline-derived CDR1 and CDR2 are SGDLS and YYNGEE. CDR3 DNA sequence: TGTGCCAGCAGCGTAGAAGGGGTGAATTCACCCCTCCACTTT. The encoded protein is CASSVEGVNSPLHF.

The chain is built from TRBV19 and TRBJ2-1; 10 bases map to TRBD2. V dropped 11 bases and J dropped 5; count of bases not matched to a gene: 15. Germline values: CDR1 LNHDA, CDR2 SQIVND (reference sequence). This CDR3 contains 16 residues. Here the CDR3 DNA reads TGTGCCGAGCCCGACGGTAGCGGGGGGCTCGACAATGAGCAGTTCTTC. Translation: CAEPDGSGGLDNEQFF.